Below, 15 T cell receptor beta chains from the same sample are listed, as sequenced in a study of blood T cell repertoires in COVID-19. Measured with immunoSEQ multiplex PCR; TCRdb has only the in-frame clones, and not every one. The table has 100,000 or so clones, around 92% seen once; the top ten hold 5% to 6%. Sequenced sample: peripheral blood. The receptors derive from a man aged 50-59 years with active COVID-19.

V is TRBV30 and J is TRBJ1-1; D is ambiguous. The CDR3 is 12 residues long. V gave up 2 bases and J gave up 3 bases, with 7 bases separating them. Germline V CDR1 and CDR2: GTSNPN, SVGIG (reference sequence). This CDR3 reads CAWSPRYTEAFF. CDR3 bases: TGTGCCTGGAGTCCTAGGTACACTGAAGCTTTCTTT.

The rearrangement links TRBV7-9 to TRBJ1-1, with no clear D. The CDR3 covers 15 residues. CDR1 is SEHNR, CDR2 FQNEAQ, per germline (reference sequence). Between the trimmed V and J ends, which lost 5 bases and 3 bases, there was a span of 16 bases. CDR3 in DNA: TGTGCCAGCAGCCCGGCTAGCTGGAGGGACACTGAAGCTTTCTTT. It translates to CASSPASWRDTEAFF.

The rearrangement joins TRBV19 to TRBJ2-3, with D possibly TRBD1 on 5 matching bases. Trimming pared 7 bases from V and 3 bases from J, leaving 14 bases between. The CDR3 runs 14 residues. Per the germline V gene, CDR1 is LNHDA and CDR2 is SQIVND (reference sequence). The DNA for the CDR3 is TGTGCCAGTAATAGCCAGGGCTCAACAGATACGCAGTATTTT. This sequence encodes CASNSQGSTDTQYF.

The CDR3 here is CASSLAGVGTEAFF. CDR3 DNA: TGCGCCAGCAGCTTGGCAGGGGTAGGCACTGAAGCTTTCTTT. The chain combines TRBV5-1 with TRBJ1-1, with TRBD1 as a possible D gene (6 bases). V lost 0 bases, J lost 4 bases, and 10 bases lay in between. The CDR3 extends over 14 amino acids. CDR1 and CDR2 (germline): SGHRS, YFSETQ.

J is TRBJ2-2 and V is TRBV27, with D perhaps TRBD2 (5 bases). This CDR3 has 16 amino acids. Germline assignment: CDR1 MNHEY and CDR2 SMNVEV (reference sequence). V was clipped by 2 bases and J by 6 bases, with 16 bases between them. The CDR3, as DNA: TGTGCCAGCAGTTTAAGGTTCAGAGGGCCGGCCGGGGAGCTGTTTTTT. Its translation: CASSLRFRGPAGELFF.

This clone was detected only once. The chain has TRBV3-1 (or the pseudogene TRBV3-2) and TRBJ2-2, with TRBD1 matching 9 bases. V gave up 4 bases and J gave up 3 bases; unmatched junction bases: 6. This CDR3 is built from 16 residues. CDR1 is LGHDT and CDR2 is YNNKEL in the germline V gene (reference sequence). CDR3 sequence (DNA): TGTGCCAGCAGCCCGGACAGGGGCCCTTACACCGGGGAGCTGTTTTTT. Protein: CASSPDRGPYTGELFF.

This chain uses TRBV6-6 with TRBJ2-2; tentative D call: TRBD1 (6 bases). Germline CDR1 and CDR2: MNHNY and SVGAGI (reference sequence). Between the trimmed V and J ends, which lost 5 bases and 7 bases, there was a span of 20 bases. The length of the CDR3 is 16 residues. The CDR3 nucleotides read TGTGCCAGCAGTCCCCCCCAGACAGGCGTCGGCGGGGAGCTGTTTTTT. Its translation: CASSPPQTGVGGELFF.

The chain recombines TRBV5-4 with TRBJ2-7; TRBD2 matches at 13 bases. This CDR3 comprises 14 residues. Germline-derived CDR1 and CDR2 are SGHNT and YYREEE (reference sequence). J was trimmed by 6 bases and V by 4 bases; bases with no gene match: 4. CDR3 DNA: TGTGCCAGCAGCCTCGGGACTAGCGGGATCGAGCAGTACTTC. Its protein is CASSLGTSGIEQYF.

The CDR3 sequence: CASSLALAGTEAFF. The CDR3 DNA sequence: TGTGCCAGCAGCTTAGCGTTGGCGGGCACTGAAGCTTTCTTT. V is TRBV7-2 and J is TRBJ1-1; D unclear. CDR3 length: 14 amino acids. CDR1 and CDR2 (germline): SGHTA, FQGNSA. Trimming took 0 bases from V and 4 from J, leaving 9 bases between them.

This chain connects TRBV7-9 to TRBJ1-1, with a tentative D call TRBD1 (6 bases). The CDR3 extends over 11 amino acids. The ends were cut back, 9 bases at V and 5 bases at J, with 10 bases in the middle. Germline V CDR1 and CDR2: SEHNR, FQNEAQ (reference sequence). The CDR3 here is CASRGATEAFF. In DNA, the CDR3 is TGTGCCAGTCGGGGGGCGACTGAAGCTTTCTTT.

This chain uses TRBV5-6 with TRBJ2-1, with TRBD2 matching over 9 bases. With 2 bases clipped from V and 7 bases from J, the junction kept 7 bases outside the gene matches. The CDR3 sequence is 15 residues long. Germline loops: CDR1 SGHDT, CDR2 YYEEEE. DNA for the CDR3: TGTGCCAGCAGCTTAGGCGGGAGGGGAAGTAATGAGCAGTTCTTC. This sequence encodes CASSLGGRGSNEQFF. Together with reference TRBV5-6 and TRBJ2-1, the CDR3 gives the full variable domain: DAGVTQSPTHLIKTRGQQVTLRCSPKSGHDTVSWYQQALGQGPQFIFQYYEEEERQRGNFPDRFSGHQFPNYSSELNVNALLLGDSALYLCASSLGGRGSNEQFFGPGTRLTVL.

The chain combines TRBV6-1 with TRBJ2-1; possibly TRBD1 for D (5 bases). Germline V gene lookup returns CDR1 MNHNS and CDR2 SASEGT. The CDR3 loop spans 13 amino acids. Trimming removed 2 bases from V and 9 bases from J, with 11 bases in between. The CDR3 nucleotides read TGTGCCAGCAGTGAACGAAGGGGCCTTGAGCAGTTCTTC. It encodes CASSERRGLEQFF.

The V gene is TRBV19, the J gene TRBJ2-1; D may be TRBD2 (5 bases). The germline CDR1 and CDR2 sequences are LNHDA and SQIVND (reference sequence). There are 12 residues in the CDR3. Trimming removed 5 bases from V and 7 bases from J, with 9 bases in between. CDR3 in DNA: TGTGCCAGTAGTGGAGGAGTAAATGAGCAGTTCTTC. Translating it yields CASSGGVNEQFF.

This rearrangement joins TRBV7-3 to TRBJ2-2; 8 positions match TRBD2. Germline values: CDR1 SGHTA, CDR2 FQGTGA. The CDR3 is 15 residues long. V lost 0 bases and J lost 7; bases outside the gene matches: 4. CDR3 amino acids: CASSLTSGTVGELFF. For the CDR3, the DNA is TGTGCCAGCAGCTTAACTAGCGGGACGGTCGGGGAGCTGTTTTTT.

The genes are TRBV7-6 and TRBJ1-4; a weak D match, TRBD1 (6 bases). Germline CDR1 SGHVS, CDR2 FNYEAQ. The CDR3 has 16 residues. Trimming shortened V by 3 bases and J by 5 bases, and 16 bases separated the two germline ends. CDR3 nucleotides: TGTGCCAGCAGCTTGGGGCAGGGGCAGAACAATGAAAAACTGTTTTTT. Encoded protein: CASSLGQGQNNEKLFF.